Listed here are 3 T cell receptor beta chains from one sample, sequenced in a study of blood T cell repertoires in COVID-19. Method: immunoSEQ multiplex PCR; TCRdb's copy keeps in-frame clones and lacks some. The sample yields approximately 100,000 clones, over 80% seen once. The material sequenced was peripheral blood. The origin of the receptors is a man aged 50 to 60 with active COVID-19.

This sequence joins TRBV19 and TRBJ2-3, with D perhaps matching TRBD2 (6 bases). V was pared by 3 bases and J by 8 bases, with 9 bases between. Germline V gives CDR1 LNHDA, CDR2 SQIVND (reference sequence). This CDR3 has 12 amino acids. CDR3 in amino acids: CASSIGGATQYF. Written as DNA, the CDR3 is TGTGCCAGTAGTATTGGCGGGGCTACGCAGTATTTT.

V usage is TRBV25-1 and J usage is TRBJ1-1; weak D call: TRBD1 (5 bases). The CDR3 is 12 residues long. Per the germline V gene, CDR1 is MGHDK and CDR2 is SYGVNS. Trimming cost V 8 bases and J 8 bases, with 15 bases left between them. The CDR3 DNA follows: TGTGCCAGCCGGAGGGGAGTCGGGGAAGCTTTCTTT. Protein product: CASRRGVGEAFF.

The chain links TRBV11-3 to TRBJ2-3; 7 nucleotides match TRBD2. Germline CDR1 and CDR2: SGHNT and YENEEA. V trimming: 1 base; J trimming: 2 bases; junction bases outside the gene matches: 6. This CDR3 region has 16 residues. The CDR3 DNA sequence: TGTGCCAGCAGCTTAGGGCCTAGCGGTCCCACAGATACGCAGTATTTT. As protein: CASSLGPSGPTDTQYF.